This T cell receptor (beta chain) was sequenced during a study of blood T cell repertoires in COVID-19. Study background: Nucleic acid was either cDNA or gDNA, and it came from T cells, B-cell-depleted T cells, or PBMCs.

Only in-frame clones appear in the TCRdb table, and some are missing; sequencing was by immunoSEQ multiplex PCR. The top ten hold roughly a third of the sample, which has approximately 90,000 clones, approximately 83% seen once. This CDR3 is built from 14 residues. The V gene end was trimmed by 2 bases and the J gene end by 8 bases; junction bases not matched to a gene: 2. CDR1 LNHDA and CDR2 SQIVND come from the germline V gene (reference sequence). The source is a woman older than 75 with active or convalescent COVID-19. This chain connects TRBV19 to TRBJ1-4, with TRBD1 matching over 10 bases. The sample taken for sequencing was peripheral blood. The CDR3 nucleotides are TGTGCCAGTAGTATACGACAGGGGGCCGAAAAACTGTTTTTT. This gives the protein CASSIRQGAEKLFF.